This TCR beta chain was sequenced in a study of regulatory T cells in long-lasting Graves disease. Findings and limits, study-wide: Favored gene segments in persistent disease were TRBV28, TRBJ1-2 and TRBJ2-5.

The time point denotes: newly diagnosed GD, antithyroid drugs for less than 3 months. TCR sequences were obtained from RNA taken from PBMCs. The patients were drawn from one endocrinology department in Xi'an, China. This clonotype was seen repeatedly, ten times or more. Its antigen is unknown. Combining iRepertoire HTBI primers with Arm-PCR of CDR3 regions, the authors built TCR beta libraries. Each CDR3 protein is one row after TCRdb ran MiXCR on the multiplex PCR reads. The sample has 360,000 or so distinct CDR3 sequences; about a sixth are singletons. The CDR3 has 17 residues. Germline CDR1 MDHEN, CDR2 SYDVKM. J lost 1 base, V lost 5 bases, and 8 bases had no gene match. These same records also appear under a second study, on T cells in Graves' hyperthyroidism and ophthalmopathy.

V usage is TRBV28 and J usage is TRBJ1-5, with 10 bases identical to TRBD1. This specimen was peripheral blood mononuclear cells (PBMCs), taken at new diagnosis, from a patient treated with antithyroid drugs. The sequence was obtained from a man aged 40-49 years with Graves disease. The CDR3 loop is CASSPAGTGASNQPQHF. CDR3 in DNA: TGTGCCAGCAGTCCCGCCGGGACAGGGGCGAGCAATCAGCCCCAGCATTTT.